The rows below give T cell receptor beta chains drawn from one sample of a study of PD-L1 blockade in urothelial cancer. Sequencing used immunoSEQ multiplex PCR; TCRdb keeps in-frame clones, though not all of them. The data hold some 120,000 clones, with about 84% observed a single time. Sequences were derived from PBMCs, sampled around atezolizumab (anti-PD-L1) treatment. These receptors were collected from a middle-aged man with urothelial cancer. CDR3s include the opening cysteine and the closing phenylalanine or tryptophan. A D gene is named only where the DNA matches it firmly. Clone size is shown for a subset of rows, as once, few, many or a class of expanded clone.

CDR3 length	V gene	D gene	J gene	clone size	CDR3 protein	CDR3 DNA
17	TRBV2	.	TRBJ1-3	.	CASSGPRVQGRRNTIYF	TGTGCCAGCAGTGGCCCACGGGTACAAGGGAGGCGAAACACCATATATTTT
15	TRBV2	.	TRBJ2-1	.	CASSGGLAQYNEQFF	TGTGCCAGCAGTGGTGGTCTAGCGCAATACAATGAGCAGTTCTTC
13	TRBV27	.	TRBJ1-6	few	CATGGGFNSPLHF	TGTGCCACCGGCGGAGGGTTTAATTCACCCCTCCACTTT
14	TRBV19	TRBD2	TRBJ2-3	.	CASSDGRGTDTQYF	TGTGCCAGTAGTGACGGGAGGGGCACAGATACGCAGTATTTT
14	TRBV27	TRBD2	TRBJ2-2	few	CASSFRGSAGELFF	TGTGCCAGCAGTTTCCGCGGGAGCGCCGGGGAGCTGTTTTTT
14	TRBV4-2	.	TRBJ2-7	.	CASSQGASYYEQYF	TGTGCCAGCAGCCAAGGGGCTAGCTACTACGAGCAGTACTTC
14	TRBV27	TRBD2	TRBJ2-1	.	CASSFGTTYNEQFF	TGTGCCAGCAGTTTTGGGACTACATACAATGAGCAGTTCTTC
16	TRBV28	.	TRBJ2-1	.	CASSTPETGSYNEQFF	TGTGCCAGCAGTACACCTGAGACAGGCTCCTACAATGAGCAGTTCTTC
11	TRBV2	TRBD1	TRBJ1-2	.	CASRGGDGYTF	TGTGCCAGCAGAGGGGGCGATGGCTACACCTTC
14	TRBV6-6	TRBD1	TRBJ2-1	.	CASSATGGRNEQFF	TGTGCCAGCAGCGCGACAGGGGGTCGCAATGAGCAGTTCTTC
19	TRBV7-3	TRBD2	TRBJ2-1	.	CASSLNAGFGLAGLNEQFF	TGTGCCAGCAGCTTAAATGCGGGTTTCGGACTAGCGGGATTGAATGAGCAGTTCTTC
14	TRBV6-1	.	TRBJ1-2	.	CASRGTQGSYGYTF	TGTGCCAGCAGAGGAACACAGGGATCGTATGGCTACACCTTC
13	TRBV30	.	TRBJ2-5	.	CAWSVQIQETQYF	TGTGCCTGGAGTGTACAGATCCAAGAGACCCAGTACTTC
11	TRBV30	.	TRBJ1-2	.	CAWAEDYGYTF	TGTGCCTGGGCGGAGGACTATGGCTACACCTTC
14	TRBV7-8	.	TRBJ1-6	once	CASSITGNNSPLHF	TGTGCCAGCAGCATTACAGGGAACAATTCACCCCTCCACTTT
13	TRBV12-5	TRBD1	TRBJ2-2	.	CASGLGGPGELFF	TGTGCTAGTGGTTTAGGGGGCCCCGGGGAGCTGTTTTTT
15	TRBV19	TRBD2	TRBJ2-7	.	CASTPGGGEVREQYF	TGTGCCAGTACCCCCGGGGGAGGGGAGGTTCGCGAGCAGTACTTC
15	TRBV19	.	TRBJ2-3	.	CASSPLDSGTDTQYF	TGTGCCAGTAGTCCTTTAGATAGCGGCACAGATACGCAGTATTTT
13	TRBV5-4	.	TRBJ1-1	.	CASGLGANTEAFF	TGTGCCAGCGGCTTGGGGGCGAACACTGAAGCTTTCTTT
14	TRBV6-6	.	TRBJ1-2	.	CASSYGRNNYGYTF	TGTGCCAGCAGTTATGGGAGGAACAACTATGGCTACACCTTC
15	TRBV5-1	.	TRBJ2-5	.	CASSLPGGYQETQYF	TGCGCCAGCAGCTTGCCAGGGGGGTACCAAGAGACCCAGTACTTC
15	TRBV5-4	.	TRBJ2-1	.	CASSGGLAGYNEQFF	TGTGCCAGCAGCGGGGGACTGGCGGGATACAATGAGCAGTTCTTC
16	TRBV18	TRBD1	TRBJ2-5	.	CASSPPGQGTQETQYF	TGTGCCAGCTCACCACCTGGACAGGGGACTCAAGAGACCCAGTACTTC
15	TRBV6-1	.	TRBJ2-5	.	CASTPGGGVQETQYF	TGTGCCAGCACTCCCGGAGGGGGGGTTCAAGAGACCCAGTACTTC
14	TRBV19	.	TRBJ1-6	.	CATSTAWGDSPLHF	TGTGCCACTTCGACGGCTTGGGGGGACTCACCCCTCCACTTT
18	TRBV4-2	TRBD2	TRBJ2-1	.	CASSHPGTSGSGYNEQFF	TGTGCCAGCAGCCATCCTGGGACTAGCGGGAGTGGGTACAATGAGCAGTTCTTC
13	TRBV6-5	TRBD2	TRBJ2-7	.	CASTGTTAYEQYF	TGTGCCAGCACCGGGACTACTGCCTACGAGCAGTACTTC
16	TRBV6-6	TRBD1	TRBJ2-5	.	CASSPNPGTGVETQYF	TGTGCCAGCAGCCCAAACCCCGGGACAGGGGTAGAGACCCAGTACTTC
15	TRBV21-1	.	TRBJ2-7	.	CASSHRAGGFYEQYF	TGTGCCAGCAGCCACCGTGCCGGGGGATTCTACGAGCAGTACTTC
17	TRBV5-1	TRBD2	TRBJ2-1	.	CASSPGLVVGRRGEQFF	TGCGCCAGCAGTCCGGGACTAGTAGTAGGGCGTAGGGGTGAGCAGTTCTTC
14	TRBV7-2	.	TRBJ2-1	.	CASSLRGLLNEQFF	TGTGCCAGCAGCTTGCGGGGACTCCTCAATGAGCAGTTCTTC
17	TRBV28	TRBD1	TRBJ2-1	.	CASSRATGGWYSNEQFF	TGTGCCAGCAGCCGAGCGACAGGGGGCTGGTACTCCAATGAGCAGTTCTTC
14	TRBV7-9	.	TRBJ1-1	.	CASSLIYRDPGSFF	TGTGCCAGCAGCTTAATCTACCGCGACCCAGGATCTTTCTTT
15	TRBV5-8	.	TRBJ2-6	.	CASSPGHAGANVLTF	TGTGCCAGCAGCCCGGGACATGCTGGGGCCAACGTCCTGACTTTC
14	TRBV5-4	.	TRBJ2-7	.	CASSSPSGDLEQYF	TGTGCCAGCAGCTCTCCGTCAGGGGATCTCGAGCAGTACTTC
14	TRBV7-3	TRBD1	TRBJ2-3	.	CASSPGTGSDTQYF	TGTGCCAGCAGCCCGGGGACAGGTTCAGATACGCAGTATTTT
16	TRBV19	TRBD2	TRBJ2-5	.	CASSIGSGRSQETQYF	TGTGCAAGTAGTATCGGTAGCGGGAGAAGTCAAGAGACCCAGTACTTC
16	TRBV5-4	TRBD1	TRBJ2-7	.	CASSQVGQGFSYEQYF	TGTGCCAGCAGCCAAGTAGGACAGGGGTTTTCCTACGAGCAGTACTTC
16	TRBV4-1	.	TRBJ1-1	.	CASSGEDTVGGTEAFF	TGCGCCAGCAGCGGGGAGGACACAGTCGGAGGGACTGAAGCTTTCTTT
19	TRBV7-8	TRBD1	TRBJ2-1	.	CASSSNRTGLGQSGNEQFF	TGTGCCAGCAGCTCCAACCGGACAGGGCTCGGCCAGAGCGGCAATGAGCAGTTCTTC
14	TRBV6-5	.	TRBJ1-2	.	CASSYDRMNYGYTF	TGTGCCAGCAGTTATGACAGAATGAACTATGGCTACACCTTC
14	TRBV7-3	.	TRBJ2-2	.	CASSSLAGTGELFF	TGTGCCAGCAGCTCCTTGGCGGGGACCGGGGAGCTGTTTTTT
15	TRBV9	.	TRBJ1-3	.	CASSVDPGSGNTIYF	TGTGCCAGCAGCGTAGACCCGGGCTCTGGAAACACCATATATTTT
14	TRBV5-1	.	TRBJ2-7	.	CASSLDHSSYEQYF	TGCGCCAGCAGCTTGGATCACAGCTCCTACGAGCAGTACTTC
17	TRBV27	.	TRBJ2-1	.	CASSINSNPGTSLEQFF	TGTGCCAGCAGTATCAACTCTAACCCCGGGACAAGCCTTGAGCAGTTCTTC
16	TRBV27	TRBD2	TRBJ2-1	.	CASSLDPGLGSNEQFF	TGTGCCAGCAGTTTAGATCCGGGACTAGGATCCAATGAGCAGTTCTTC
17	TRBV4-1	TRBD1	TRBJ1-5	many	CASSQGVGTGRMEPQHF	TGCGCCAGCAGCCAAGGAGTCGGGACAGGGAGGATGGAGCCCCAGCATTTT
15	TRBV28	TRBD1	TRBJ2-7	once	CASSLVQGSSYEQYF	TGTGCCAGCAGTTTAGTACAGGGGAGCTCCTACGAGCAGTACTTC